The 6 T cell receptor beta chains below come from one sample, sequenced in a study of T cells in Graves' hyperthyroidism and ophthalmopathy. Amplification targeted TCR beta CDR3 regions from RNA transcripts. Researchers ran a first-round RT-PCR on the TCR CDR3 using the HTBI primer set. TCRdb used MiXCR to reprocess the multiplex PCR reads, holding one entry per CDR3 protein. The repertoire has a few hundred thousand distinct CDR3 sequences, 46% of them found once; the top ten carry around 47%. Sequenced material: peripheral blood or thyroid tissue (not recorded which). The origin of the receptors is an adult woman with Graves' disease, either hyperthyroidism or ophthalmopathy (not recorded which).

The chain's CDR3 is CASRVELADSYSNEQYF. CDR3 nucleotide sequence: TGTGCCAGCAGGGTGGAGCTAGCGGATTCATACAGCAATGAGCAGTACTTC. This chain links TRBV7-9 with TRBJ2-1; 7 nucleotides align to TRBD2. The better agreement between TRBJ2-7 and the DNA end casts doubt on the J call. The CDR3 consists of 17 residues. Looked up from germline, CDR1 is SEHNR and CDR2 is FQNEAQ (reference sequence).

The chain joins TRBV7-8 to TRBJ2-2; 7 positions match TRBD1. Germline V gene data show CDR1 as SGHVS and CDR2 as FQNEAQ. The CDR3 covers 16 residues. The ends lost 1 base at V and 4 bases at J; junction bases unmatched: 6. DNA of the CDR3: TGTGCCAGCAGCTTAGAGACAGGGATGAGCACCGGGGAGCTGTTTTTT. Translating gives CASSLETGMSTGELFF.

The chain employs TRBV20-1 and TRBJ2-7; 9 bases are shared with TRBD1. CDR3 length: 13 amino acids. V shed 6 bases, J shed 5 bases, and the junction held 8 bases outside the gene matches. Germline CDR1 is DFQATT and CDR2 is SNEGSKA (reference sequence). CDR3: CSAFGQGYHEQYF. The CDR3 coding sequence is TGCAGTGCCTTCGGACAGGGGTACCACGAGCAGTACTTC.

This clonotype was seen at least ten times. The CDR3 DNA reads as TGTGCCAGCAGCTTGACTAGCAACACCGGGGAGCTGTTTTTT. Amino acids: CASSLTSNTGELFF. The chain links TRBV7-2 to TRBJ2-2, with 7 bases that match TRBD2. V was pared by 3 bases and J by 2 bases, with 0 bases of the junction left unmatched. Looked up from germline, CDR1 is SGHTA and CDR2 is FQGNSA. This CDR3 is 14 amino acids long.

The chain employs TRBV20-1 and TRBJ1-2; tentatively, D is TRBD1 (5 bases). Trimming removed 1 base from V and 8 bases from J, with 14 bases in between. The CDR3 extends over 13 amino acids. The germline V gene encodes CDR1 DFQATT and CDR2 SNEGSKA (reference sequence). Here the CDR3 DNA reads TGCAGTGCTAGAGTCAGGGAAATCGACGGCTACACCTTC. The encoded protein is CSARVREIDGYTF.

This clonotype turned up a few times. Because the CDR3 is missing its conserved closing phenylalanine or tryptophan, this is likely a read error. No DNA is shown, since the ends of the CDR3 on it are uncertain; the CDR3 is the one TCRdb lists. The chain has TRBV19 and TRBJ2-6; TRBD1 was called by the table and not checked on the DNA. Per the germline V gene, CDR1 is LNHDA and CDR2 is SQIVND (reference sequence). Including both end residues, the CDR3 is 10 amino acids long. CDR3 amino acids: CASRQEALDT.